Included here is one T cell receptor beta chain sequence, with context. No antigen is known for it. Per-base qualities were not stored, and no clone one base away is much larger. The sample comes from a study of brain T cells in children with intractable seizures (dated by TCRdb to the early 2020s). With regard to the full study: A NanoString immunology panel was first used to screen resected brain tissue from roughly 56 pediatric epilepsy surgery cases for immune gene transcripts. About 70% of the 12 selected surgery cases also had pre-surgery blood sequenced, which left four cases with brain tissue only. Overall results and qualifications from the work: Viral specificity was inferred solely from CDR3 sequence similarity, and the HCMV serostatus of the patients was not known. Because pre- and post-surgery blood were sequenced to different depths, clones absent from the pre-surgery sample may reflect undersampling.

The meaning of the sample's time point label: resected brain tissue, or blood drawn just prior to surgery. The surgery cases that showed the highest brain T cell transcript signatures were chosen for TCR beta chain sequencing of brain tissue, and of blood when it was available. Before surgery, the patients had been given at least one anti-epileptic drug. The TCR-sequenced patients were children whose drug-resistant epilepsy was caused by tuberous sclerosis complex, focal cortical dysplasia, Rasmussen encephalitis or hemimegalencephaly. The blood samples were collected right before the epilepsy surgery. The Monarch genomic DNA purification kit was used to extract bulk genomic DNA from unsorted brain tissue and from whole blood. The immunoSEQ assay was used to generate TCR beta chain sequences from genomic DNA. Regarding the original processing steps: CDR3 sequences not starting with the conserved framework cysteine at position 104 were manually removed. Clonality was calculated as one minus the normalized Shannon's Diversity Index, with values ranging from 0 (maximal diversity) to 1 (oligoclonal). Chi-squared comparison-of-proportions tests were used to check whether the frequency of the same CDR3 differed between samples, for example brain versus blood. Public clonotypes were found through immuneACCESS searches, while the VDJdb browser was used to judge similarity to known antiviral clonotypes. What TCRdb holds here is the immuneACCESS table cut down to in-frame rearrangements. Part of the clones is not present; checked against another copy, under half of the missing clones reflect an unresolved V gene, and the others are unexplained. The DNA gave D and trimming, while V, J and clone size come from that table. The sample table contains 95,000 to 120,000 clones; only one count was recorded for 90% to 95% of them. 3.5% to 4% of the sample goes to the ten largest clones.

Per the germline V gene, SQVTM is the CDR1 and ANQGSEA is the CDR2. The CDR3, cysteine through phenylalanine, is 12 amino acids long. Only the CDR3 DNA is retained, 36 bases long and in frame from the first base. V is cut by 8 bases and J by 2 bases, and the space between the germline ends is 10 bases. This clonotype originated in a boy under two years old with hemimegalencephaly and intractable seizures. Rearrangement joined TRBV29-1 to TRBJ2-1, with the D gene too uncertain to name. Source: peripheral blood, taken at surgery. The CDR3 corresponds to CSSADTYNEQFF. The nucleotides read TGCAGCTCCGCTGACACCTACAATGAGCAGTTCTTC.